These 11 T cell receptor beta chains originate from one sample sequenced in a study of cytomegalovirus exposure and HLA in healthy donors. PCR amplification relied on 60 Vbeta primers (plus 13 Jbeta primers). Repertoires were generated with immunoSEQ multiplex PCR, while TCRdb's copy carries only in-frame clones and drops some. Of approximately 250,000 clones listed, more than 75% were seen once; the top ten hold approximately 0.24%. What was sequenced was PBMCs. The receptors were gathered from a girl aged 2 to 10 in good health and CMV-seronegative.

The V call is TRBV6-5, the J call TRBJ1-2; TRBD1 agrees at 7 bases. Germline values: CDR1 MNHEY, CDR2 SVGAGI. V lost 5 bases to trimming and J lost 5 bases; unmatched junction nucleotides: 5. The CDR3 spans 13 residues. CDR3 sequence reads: CASSPSGGYGYTF. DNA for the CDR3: TGTGCCAGCAGTCCTTCAGGGGGTTATGGCTACACCTTC.

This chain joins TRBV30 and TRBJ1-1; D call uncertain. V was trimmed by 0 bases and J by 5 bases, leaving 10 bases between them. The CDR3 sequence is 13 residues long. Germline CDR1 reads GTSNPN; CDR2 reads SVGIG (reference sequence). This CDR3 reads CAWSVPGETEAFF. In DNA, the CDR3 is TGTGCCTGGAGTGTCCCCGGTGAAACTGAAGCTTTCTTT.

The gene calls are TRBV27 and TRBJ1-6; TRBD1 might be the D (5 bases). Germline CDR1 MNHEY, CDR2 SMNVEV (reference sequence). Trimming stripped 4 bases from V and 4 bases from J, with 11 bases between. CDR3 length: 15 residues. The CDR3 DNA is TGTGCCAGCAGTTCGTACAGGTCTTATAATTCACCCCTCCACTTT. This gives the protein CASSSYRSYNSPLHF.

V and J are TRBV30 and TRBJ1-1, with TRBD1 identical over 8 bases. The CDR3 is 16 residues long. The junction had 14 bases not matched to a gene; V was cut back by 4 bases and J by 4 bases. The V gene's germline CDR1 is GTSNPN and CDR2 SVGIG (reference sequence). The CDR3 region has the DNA TGTGCCTGGATGGGTGGGACAGGCGGGGGAAGCACTGAAGCTTTCTTT. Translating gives CAWMGGTGGGSTEAFF. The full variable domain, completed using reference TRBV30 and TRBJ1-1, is SQTIHQWPATLVQPVGSPLSLECTVEGTSNPNLYWYRQAAGRGLQLLFYSVGIGQISSEVPQNLSASRPQDRQFILSSKKLLLSDSGFYLCAWMGGTGGGSTEAFFGQGTRLTVV.

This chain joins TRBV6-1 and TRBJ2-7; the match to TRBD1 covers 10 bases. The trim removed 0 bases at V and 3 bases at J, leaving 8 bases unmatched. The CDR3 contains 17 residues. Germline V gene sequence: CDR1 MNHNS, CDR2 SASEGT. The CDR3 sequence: CASSEATGTGAYYEQYF. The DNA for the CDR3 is TGTGCCAGCAGTGAAGCTACCGGGACAGGGGCCTACTACGAGCAGTACTTC.

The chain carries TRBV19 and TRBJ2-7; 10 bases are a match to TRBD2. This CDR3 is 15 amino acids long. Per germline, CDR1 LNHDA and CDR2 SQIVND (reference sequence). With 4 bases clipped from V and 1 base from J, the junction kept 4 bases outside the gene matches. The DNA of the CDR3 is TGTGCCAGTAGTAGGACTAGCGGCGATTCCTACGAGCAGTACTTC. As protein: CASSRTSGDSYEQYF.

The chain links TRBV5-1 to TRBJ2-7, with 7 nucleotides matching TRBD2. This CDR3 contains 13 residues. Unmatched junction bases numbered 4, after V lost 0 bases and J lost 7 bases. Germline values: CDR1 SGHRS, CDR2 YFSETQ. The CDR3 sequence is CASSLGPGGEQYF. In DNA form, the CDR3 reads TGCGCCAGCAGCTTGGGCCCCGGGGGGGAGCAGTACTTC.

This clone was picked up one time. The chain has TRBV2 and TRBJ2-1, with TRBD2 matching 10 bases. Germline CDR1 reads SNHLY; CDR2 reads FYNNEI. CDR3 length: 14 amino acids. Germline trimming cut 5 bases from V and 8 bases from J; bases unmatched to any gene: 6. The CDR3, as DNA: TGTGCCAGCAGTAGCGGGAGGGCCAGCGATGAGCAGTTCTTC. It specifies CASSSGRASDEQFF.

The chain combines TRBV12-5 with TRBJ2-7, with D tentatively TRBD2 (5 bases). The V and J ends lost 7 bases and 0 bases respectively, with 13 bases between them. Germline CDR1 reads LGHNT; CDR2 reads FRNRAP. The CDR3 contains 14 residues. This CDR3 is CASAHGLSSYEQYF. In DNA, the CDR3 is TGTGCTAGTGCCCACGGACTTAGCTCCTACGAGCAGTACTTC.

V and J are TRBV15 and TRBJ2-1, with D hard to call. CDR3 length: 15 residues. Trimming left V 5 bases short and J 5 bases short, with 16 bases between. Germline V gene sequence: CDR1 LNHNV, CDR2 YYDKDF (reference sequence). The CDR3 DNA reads TGTGCCACCAGCCCCAGGTCCTCCGGCAACAATGAGCAGTTCTTC. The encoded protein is CATSPRSSGNNEQFF.

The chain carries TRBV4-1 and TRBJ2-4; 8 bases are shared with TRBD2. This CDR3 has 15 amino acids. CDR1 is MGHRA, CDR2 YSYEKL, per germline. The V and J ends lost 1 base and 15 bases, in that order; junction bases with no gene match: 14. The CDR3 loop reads CASSQGWRGGPPRYF. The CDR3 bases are TGCGCCAGCAGCCAAGGGTGGCGCGGGGGGCCCCCTCGGTACTTC.